Following are 12 T cell receptor beta chains from one sample sequenced in a study of T cells expressing NK-cell markers. TCRdb reanalyzed the 5' RACE reads and collapses them to one entry per CDR3 protein, without DNA. The sample totals 300,000 to 500,000 distinct CDR3 sequences. Sample: blood T cells: a sorted CD56 or NKG2C T cell subset, CD4+ or CD8+ T cells, or bulk PBMC T cells (not recorded which). The receptors originated from a woman aged 50 to 60 in good health.

The chain couples TRBV5-1 to TRBJ2-1; TCRdb's D call of TRBD1 is untestable without DNA. The V gene's germline CDR1 is SGHRS and CDR2 YFSETQ. The CDR3 extends over 17 amino acids. CDR3 amino acids: CASSSQGAADHYNEQFF.

The chain uses TRBV6-5 and TRBJ2-5; lacking DNA, the TRBD2 call made by TCRdb goes unchecked. Germline lookup yields CDR1 MNHEY and CDR2 SVGAGI. The CDR3 totals 16 residues. CDR3 protein: CASQGMKAGGGETQYF.

The chain recombines TRBV6-5 with TRBJ2-2; TCRdb outputs TRBD1, but without DNA this stays unchecked. Germline V CDR1 and CDR2: MNHEY, SVGAGI. This CDR3 spans 12 amino acids. CDR3 amino acids: CASVGGPGELFF.

This chain's CDR3 is CSVEDRRQGYTF. The chain uses TRBV29-1 and TRBJ1-2. Germline V lookup: CDR1 SQVTM, CDR2 ANQGSEA. This CDR3 has 12 amino acids.

The chain has TRBV12-3 or TRBV12-4 and TRBJ2-7; lacking DNA, the TRBD2 call made by TCRdb goes unchecked. This CDR3 contains 14 residues. The CDR3 loop reads CASSTLAGSDEQYF.

The genes are TRBV7-7 and TRBJ2-2; TCRdb selects TRBD1, and the lack of DNA leaves this call unchecked. This CDR3 has 14 residues. In germline, CDR1 is SSHAT, CDR2 FNYEAQ (reference sequence). The CDR3 here is CASGGRPNTGELFF.

This chain connects TRBV15 to TRBJ2-5; TCRdb reports TRBD2, a call that lacks DNA to check it against. CDR1 is LNHNV, CDR2 YYDKDF, per germline (reference sequence). This CDR3 is 17 amino acids long. CDR3 in amino acids: CATSRGGGASGQETQYF.

The chain joins TRBV3-1 to TRBJ2-1; TCRdb lists TRBD1, though no DNA is available to test this call. The CDR3 covers 16 residues. Germline V gene sequence: CDR1 LGHDT, CDR2 YNNKEL (reference sequence). The CDR3 sequence is CASSHRQGFSYNEQFF.

The gene calls are TRBV12-5 and TRBJ2-3. This CDR3 has 15 residues. Germline V CDR1 and CDR2: LGHNT, FRNRAP. The CDR3 sequence: CASGLQQASTDTQYF.

The rearrangement joins TRBV13 to TRBJ2-3; TCRdb outputs TRBD2, but without DNA this stays unchecked. The V gene's germline CDR1 is PRHDT and CDR2 FYEKMQ (reference sequence). There are 17 residues in the CDR3. The CDR3 sequence: CASSEPTTSGITDTQYF.

This chain uses TRBV14 with TRBJ1-4. Germline CDR1 reads SGHDN; CDR2 reads FVKESK. The CDR3 spans 15 residues. CDR3 amino acids: CASSQERLTNEKLFF.

This chain joins TRBV27 and TRBJ2-1. CDR3 length equals 12 residues. The germline gives CDR1 MNHEY, CDR2 SMNVEV (reference sequence). CDR3 amino acids: CASSLSNRRQFF.